This paragraph covers one T cell receptor (beta chain) sequence. The target antigen is unknown. The data originate from a study of monozygotic twins with inflammatory bowel disease. Study-level results: Diversity of TCRbeta measured by inverse Simpson was lower in IBD patients than in healthy co-twins. There was no support for any single strong signal or clonotype associated with IBD.

Generation of cDNA took place in eight separate reactions per sample. Template switching added UMIs carrying a 6-nucleotide sample barcode. TCRdb re-called the 5' RACE reads and shows each CDR3 protein once, DNA omitted. The table gives 300,000 to 400,000 distinct CDR3 sequences; the top ten clones make up roughly 2% of it. Germline V gene data show CDR1 as SQVTM and CDR2 as ANQGSEA. The CDR3 has 11 amino acids. This chain joins TRBV29-1 and TRBJ1-4. Sequenced material: blood. The source of this sequence is a human donor with ulcerative colitis or Crohn's disease, or a healthy co-twin of an affected twin (not recorded which). The CDR3 loop is CSVSFFEKLFF.